This T cell receptor (beta chain) comes out of a study of tumor-infiltrating lymphocytes in primary liver carcinoma. Study-wide background: All lesions had stage T1-T3 N0M0 and 4.2 to 10 cm widths.

The CDR3 loop spans 15 amino acids. The germline CDR1 and CDR2 sequences are SGHRS and YFSETQ. V dropped 4 bases and J dropped 4 bases, with 17 bases sitting between them. From 400 to 500 ng total RNA, TCR beta cDNA was generated with a primer in the constant region. What produced the TCR beta libraries was three nested multiplex PCR rounds using slightly modified ARM-PCR. The study ran its first two PCR rounds for approximately 10 cycles each, using TRBV1-TRBV30 forward primers and a C-beta reverse primer. TCRdb itself ran the multiplex PCR reads through MiXCR, one entry per CDR3 protein. Of roughly 32,000 distinct CDR3 sequences in the sample, just under 75% were seen once. The tissue used was unsorted bulk material of about 19-31 mg. RNA and DNA were co-extracted from it with the AllPrep DNA/RNA mini kit.

J is TRBJ2-5 and V is TRBV5-1; D possibly matches TRBD1 or TRBD2 (6 bases each). This clonotype was obtained from a man aged 40-49 years with primary liver carcinoma and hepatitis B virus infection. The sample consisted of liver tumor tissue from sampling region 4. Sample subset: tumor region T4, right-lateral pole. CDR3 residues: CASSTLGAGGETQYF. CDR3 nucleotides: TGCGCCAGCAGCACATTGGGGGCCGGGGGAGAGACCCAGTACTTC.